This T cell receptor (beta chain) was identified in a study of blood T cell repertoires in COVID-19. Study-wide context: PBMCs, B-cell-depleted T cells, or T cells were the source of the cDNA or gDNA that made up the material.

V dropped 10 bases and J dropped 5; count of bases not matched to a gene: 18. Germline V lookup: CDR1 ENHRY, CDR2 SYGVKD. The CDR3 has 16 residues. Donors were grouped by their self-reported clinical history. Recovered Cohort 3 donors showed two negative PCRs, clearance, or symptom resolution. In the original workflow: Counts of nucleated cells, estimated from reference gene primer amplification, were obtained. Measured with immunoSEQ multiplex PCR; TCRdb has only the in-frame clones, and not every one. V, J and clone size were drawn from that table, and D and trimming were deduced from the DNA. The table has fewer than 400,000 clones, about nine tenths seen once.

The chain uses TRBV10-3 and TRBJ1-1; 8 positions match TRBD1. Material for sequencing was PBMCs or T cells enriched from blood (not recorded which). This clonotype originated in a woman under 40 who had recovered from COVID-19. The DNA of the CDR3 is TGTGCCAGCCAACGCCAACCCCAGGGGGCTGGGACTGAAGCTTTCTTT. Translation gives CASQRQPQGAGTEAFF.